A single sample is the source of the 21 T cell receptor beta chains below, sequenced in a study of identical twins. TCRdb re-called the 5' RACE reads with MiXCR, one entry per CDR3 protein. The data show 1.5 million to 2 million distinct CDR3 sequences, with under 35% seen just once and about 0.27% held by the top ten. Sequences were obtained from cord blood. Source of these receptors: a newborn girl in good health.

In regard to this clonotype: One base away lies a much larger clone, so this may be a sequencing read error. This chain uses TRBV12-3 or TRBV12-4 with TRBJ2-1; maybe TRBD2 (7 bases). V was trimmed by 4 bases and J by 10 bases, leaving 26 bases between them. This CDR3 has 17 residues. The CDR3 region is CASSSTRIVGGPWEQFF. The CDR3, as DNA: TGTGCCAGCAGTTCTACGAGAATAGTGGGGGGGCCTTGGGAGCAGTTCTTC.

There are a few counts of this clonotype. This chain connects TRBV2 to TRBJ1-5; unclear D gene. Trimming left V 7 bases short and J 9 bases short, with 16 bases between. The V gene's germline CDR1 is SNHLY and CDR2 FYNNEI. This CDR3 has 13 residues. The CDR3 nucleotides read TGTGCCAGCACCGATAGGAGCCCTCGGCCCCAGCATTTT. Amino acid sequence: CASTDRSPRPQHF. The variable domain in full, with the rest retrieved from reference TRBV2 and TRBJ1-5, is EPEVTQTPSHQVTQMGQEVILRCVPISNHLYFYWYRQILGQKVEFLVSFYNNEISEKSEIFDDQFSVERPDGSNFTLKIRSTKLEDSAMYFCASTDRSPRPQHFGDGTRLSIL.

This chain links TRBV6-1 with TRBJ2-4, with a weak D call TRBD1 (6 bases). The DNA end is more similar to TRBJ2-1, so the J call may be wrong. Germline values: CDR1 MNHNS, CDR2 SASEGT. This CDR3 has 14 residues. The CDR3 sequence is CASSERTAKNIQFF. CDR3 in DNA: TGTGCCAGCAGTGAACGGACAGCCAAAAACATTCAGTTCTTC.

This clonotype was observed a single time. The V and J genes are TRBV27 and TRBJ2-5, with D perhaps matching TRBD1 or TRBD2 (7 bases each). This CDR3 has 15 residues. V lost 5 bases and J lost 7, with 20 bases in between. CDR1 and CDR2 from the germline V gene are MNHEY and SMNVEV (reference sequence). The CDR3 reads CASSVTGTTWGTQYF. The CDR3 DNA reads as TGTGCCAGCAGTGTGACAGGGACTACCTGGGGGACCCAGTACTTC.

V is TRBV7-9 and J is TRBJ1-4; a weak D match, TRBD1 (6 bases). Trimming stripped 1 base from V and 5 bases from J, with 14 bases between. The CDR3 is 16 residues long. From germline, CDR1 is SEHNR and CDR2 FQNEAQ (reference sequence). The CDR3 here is CASSLGRGRGNEKLFF. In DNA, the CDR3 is TGTGCCAGCAGCTTAGGCCGGGGAAGGGGGAATGAAAAACTGTTTTTT.

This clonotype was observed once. CDR3 nucleotide sequence: TGTGCCAGCTCACCAGGATCTACGGGACCCCACGAGCAGTTCTTC. This encodes CASSPGSTGPHEQFF. This chain uses TRBV18 with TRBJ2-1; D might be TRBD1 or TRBD2, each matching 5 bases. The CDR3 covers 15 residues. The ends were cut back, 2 bases at V and 10 bases at J, with 18 bases in the middle. Per the germline V gene, CDR1 is KGHSH and CDR2 is LQKENI.

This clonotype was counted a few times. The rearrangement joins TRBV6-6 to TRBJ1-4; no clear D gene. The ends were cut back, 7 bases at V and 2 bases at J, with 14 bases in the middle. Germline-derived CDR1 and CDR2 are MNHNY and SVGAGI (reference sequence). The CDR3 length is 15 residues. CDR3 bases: TGTGCCAGCACAGACATCTGGGATACTAATGAAAAACTGTTTTTT. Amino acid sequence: CASTDIWDTNEKLFF.

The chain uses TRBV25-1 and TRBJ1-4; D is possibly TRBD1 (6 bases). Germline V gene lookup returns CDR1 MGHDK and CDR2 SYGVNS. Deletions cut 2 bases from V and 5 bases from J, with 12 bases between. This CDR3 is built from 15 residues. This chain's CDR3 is CASSERGGGNEKLFF. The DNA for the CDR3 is TGTGCCAGCAGTGAAAGGGGAGGGGGAAATGAAAAACTGTTTTTT. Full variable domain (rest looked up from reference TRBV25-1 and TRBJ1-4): EADIYQTPRYLVIGTGKKITLECSQTMGHDKMYWYQQDPGMELHLIHYSYGVNSTEKGDLSSESTVSRIRTEHFPLTLESARPSHTSQYLCASSERGGGNEKLFFGSGTQLSVL.

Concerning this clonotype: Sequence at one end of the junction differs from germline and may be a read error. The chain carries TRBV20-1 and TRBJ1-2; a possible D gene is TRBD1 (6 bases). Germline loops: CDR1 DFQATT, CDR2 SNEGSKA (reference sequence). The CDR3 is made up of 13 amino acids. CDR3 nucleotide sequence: TGCTGTGCTAGACCCTTGGACAGCTATGGCTACACCTTC. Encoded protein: CCARPLDSYGYTF.

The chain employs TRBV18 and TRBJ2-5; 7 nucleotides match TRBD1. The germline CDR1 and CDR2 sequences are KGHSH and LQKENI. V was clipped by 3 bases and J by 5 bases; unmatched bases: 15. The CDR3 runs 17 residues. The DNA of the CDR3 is TGTGCCAGCTCACCTCGGATTGACAGGGCCCACGGGGAGACCCAGTACTTC. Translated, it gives CASSPRIDRAHGETQYF.

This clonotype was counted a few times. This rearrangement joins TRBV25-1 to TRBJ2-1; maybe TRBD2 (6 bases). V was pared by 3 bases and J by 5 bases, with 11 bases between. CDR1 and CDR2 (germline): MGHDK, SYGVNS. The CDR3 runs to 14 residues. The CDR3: CASSDGGKDNEQFF. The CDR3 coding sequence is TGTGCCAGCAGTGACGGGGGAAAGGACAATGAGCAGTTCTTC.

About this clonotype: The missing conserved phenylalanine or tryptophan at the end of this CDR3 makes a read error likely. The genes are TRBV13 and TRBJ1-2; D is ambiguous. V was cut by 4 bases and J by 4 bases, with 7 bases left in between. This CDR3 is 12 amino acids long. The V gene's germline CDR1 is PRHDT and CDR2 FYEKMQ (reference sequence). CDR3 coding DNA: TGTGCCAGCAGCTCCGGACTCTATGGCTACACCGTC. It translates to CASSSGLYGYTV.

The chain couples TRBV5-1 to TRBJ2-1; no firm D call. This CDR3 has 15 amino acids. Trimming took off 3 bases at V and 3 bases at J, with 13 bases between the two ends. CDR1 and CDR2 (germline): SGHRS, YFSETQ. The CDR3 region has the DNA TGCGCCAGCAGCTCGCGTGGTAGTAACTACAATGAGCAGTTCTTC. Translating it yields CASSSRGSNYNEQFF.

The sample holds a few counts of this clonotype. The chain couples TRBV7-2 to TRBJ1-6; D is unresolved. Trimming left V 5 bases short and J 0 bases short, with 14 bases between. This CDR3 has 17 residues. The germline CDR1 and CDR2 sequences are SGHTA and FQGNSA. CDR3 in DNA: TGTGCCAGCAGCCTTCGACCGGGAACCTCCTATAATTCACCCCTCCACTTT. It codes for CASSLRPGTSYNSPLHF.

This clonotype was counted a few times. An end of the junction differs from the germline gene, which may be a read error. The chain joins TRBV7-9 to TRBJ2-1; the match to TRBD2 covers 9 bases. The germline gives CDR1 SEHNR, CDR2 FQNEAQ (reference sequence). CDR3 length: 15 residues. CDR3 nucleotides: TGTGCCAGCAGCTTAGGTAGCGGGGGCCGCAATGAGCGGTTCTTC. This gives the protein CASSLGSGGRNERFF.

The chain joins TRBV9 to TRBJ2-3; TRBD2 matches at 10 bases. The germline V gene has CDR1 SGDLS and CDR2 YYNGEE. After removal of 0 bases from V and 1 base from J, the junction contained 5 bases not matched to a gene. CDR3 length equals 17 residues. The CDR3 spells CASSVGGGLAGTDTQYF. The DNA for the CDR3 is TGTGCCAGCAGCGTAGGAGGAGGACTAGCGGGCACAGATACGCAGTATTTT.

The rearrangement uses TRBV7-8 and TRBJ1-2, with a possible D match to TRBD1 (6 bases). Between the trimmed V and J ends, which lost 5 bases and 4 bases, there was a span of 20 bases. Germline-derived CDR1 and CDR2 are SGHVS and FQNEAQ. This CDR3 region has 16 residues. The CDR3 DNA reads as TGTGCCAGCAGCGGGAGGGACATAAACTCTCCCTATGGCTACACCTTC. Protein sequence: CASSGRDINSPYGYTF.

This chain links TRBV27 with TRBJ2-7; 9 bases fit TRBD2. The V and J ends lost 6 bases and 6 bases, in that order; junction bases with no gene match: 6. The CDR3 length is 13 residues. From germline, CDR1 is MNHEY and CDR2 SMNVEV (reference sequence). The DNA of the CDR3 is TGTGCCAGCAGCACCTCTAGCGGGGTCGAGCAGTACTTC. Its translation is CASSTSSGVEQYF.

The DNA for the CDR3 is TGCGCCAGCAGCTTGGGCCTTGGGGGTCCGGGGAACACTGAAGCTTTCTTT. Its protein product is CASSLGLGGPGNTEAFF. The rearrangement links TRBV5-1 to TRBJ1-1; D may be TRBD1 (5 bases). The germline gives CDR1 SGHRS, CDR2 YFSETQ. V was cut by 0 bases and J by 1 base, with 16 bases left in between. The CDR3 runs 17 residues. Full variable domain (outside the CDR3, taken from reference TRBV5-1 and TRBJ1-1): KAGVTQTPRYLIKTRGQQVTLSCSPISGHRSVSWYQQTPGQGLQFLFEYFSETQRNKGNFPGRFSGRQFSNSRSEMNVSTLELGDSALYLCASSLGLGGPGNTEAFFGQGTRLTVV.

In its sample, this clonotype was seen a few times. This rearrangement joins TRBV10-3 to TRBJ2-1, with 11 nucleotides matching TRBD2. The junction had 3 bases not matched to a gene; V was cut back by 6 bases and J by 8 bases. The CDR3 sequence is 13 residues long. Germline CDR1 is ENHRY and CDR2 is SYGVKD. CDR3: CAIRLAGEHEQFF. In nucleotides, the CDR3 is TGTGCCATCAGACTAGCGGGAGAGCATGAGCAGTTCTTC.

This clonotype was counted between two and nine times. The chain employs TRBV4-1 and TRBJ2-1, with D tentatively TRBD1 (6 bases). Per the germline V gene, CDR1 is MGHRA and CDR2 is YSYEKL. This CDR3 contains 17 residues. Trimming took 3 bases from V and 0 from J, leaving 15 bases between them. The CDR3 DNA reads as TGCGCCAGCAGCCATCCCAAAGGGGGAAGCTCCTACAATGAGCAGTTCTTC. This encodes CASSHPKGGSSYNEQFF.